Following are 26 T cell receptor beta chains from one sample sequenced in a study of T cell repertoires and HLA-DP antigens (dated by TCRdb to the late 2010s). Following 15 days of expansion, the cultured CD4+ cells were restimulated for roughly 25 h with HeLa cells expressing the same allogeneic DPB1. To serve as antigen-presenting cells, the HeLa stimulator cells were retrovirally transduced with HLA-DPA1/DPB1, HLA-DM, invariant chain and CD80. The method behind the library was the immunoSEQ multiplex PCR assay. This immuneACCESS table, as held by TCRdb, lists in-frame sequences with V and J called but not all clones. Of the missing ones, under half trace to an unresolved V gene in checked studies; the others have no known cause. The sample yields approximately 3,800 clones; around 80% were counted once. The ten largest make up 20% to 25% of the sample. The sample consisted of CD137- CD4+ T cells from cultured PBMCs. The receptors originated from a woman aged 18-29 years in good health and CMV-seronegative.

In this sample, this clone turned up a few times. This chain links TRBV13 with TRBJ2-1; the match to TRBD2 covers 7 bases. Germline trimming cut 5 bases from V and 8 bases from J; bases unmatched to any gene: 18. CDR1 and CDR2 from the germline V gene are PRHDT and FYEKMQ (reference sequence). This CDR3 is built from 17 residues. CDR3 loop: CASSPPLGRGSWDEQFF. DNA for the CDR3: TGTGCCAGCAGCCCACCGCTCGGGCGGGGGTCTTGGGATGAGCAGTTCTTC. The full variable domain, rest sourced from reference TRBV13 and TRBJ2-1, is AAGVIQSPRHLIKEKRETATLKCYPIPRHDTVYWYQQGPGQDPQFLISFYEKMQSDKGSIPDRFSAQQFSDYHSELNMSSLELGDSALYFCASSPPLGRGSWDEQFFGPGTRLTVL.

This chain connects TRBV5-6 to TRBJ2-5, with 10 nucleotides matching TRBD2. Per the germline V gene, CDR1 is SGHDT and CDR2 is YYEEEE. V shed 4 bases, J shed 5 bases, and the junction held 8 bases outside the gene matches. This CDR3 comprises 15 residues. The CDR3: CASSPWTSGGETQYF. The CDR3 region has the DNA TGTGCCAGCAGCCCCTGGACTAGCGGTGGGGAGACCCAGTACTTC.

The rearrangement links TRBV19 to TRBJ2-4; 8 nucleotides match TRBD1. Germline loops: CDR1 LNHDA, CDR2 SQIVND (reference sequence). CDR3 length: 17 residues. V shed 3 bases and J 0 bases; nucleotides not matched to a gene: 7. The CDR3, as DNA: TGTGCCAGTAGTATCCCCGGACAGGGCTTAGCCAAAAACATTCAGTACTTC. This translates into CASSIPGQGLAKNIQYF.

This clone showed up just once. This rearrangement joins TRBV5-4 to TRBJ2-1; the match to TRBD2 covers 10 bases. V was pared by 4 bases and J by 5 bases, with 9 bases of the junction left unmatched. CDR1 and CDR2 (germline): SGHNT, YYREEE (reference sequence). CDR3 length: 16 residues. CDR3: CASSDKAGGIDNEQFF. The CDR3 DNA is TGTGCCAGCAGCGACAAAGCGGGAGGGATAGACAATGAGCAGTTCTTC.

V and J are TRBV29-1 and TRBJ2-3; D possibly matches TRBD1 or TRBD2 (5 bases each). With 6 bases removed from V and 0 bases from J, the gap between germline ends came to 25 bases. The CDR3 is 18 amino acids. Germline lookup yields CDR1 SQVTM and CDR2 ANQGSEA. CDR3 loop: CSVWGFKRTLSSTDTQYF. CDR3 sequence (DNA): TGCAGCGTGTGGGGGTTCAAACGGACGCTCTCTAGCACAGATACGCAGTATTTT.

The chain joins TRBV9 to TRBJ2-5; D remains unclear. V gave up 4 bases and J gave up 5 bases, with 9 bases separating them. This CDR3 comprises 12 residues. Germline values: CDR1 SGDLS, CDR2 YYNGEE. The CDR3 reads CASSSISETQYF. The CDR3 DNA follows: TGTGCCAGCAGCTCCATATCGGAGACCCAGTACTTC. Complete variable domain (other parts from reference TRBV9 and TRBJ2-5): DSGVTQTPKHLITATGQRVTLRCSPRSGDLSVYWYQQSLDQGLQFLIQYYNGEERAKGNILERFSAQQFPDLHSELNLSSLELGDSALYFCASSSISETQYFGPGTRLLVL.

V and J are TRBV18 and TRBJ1-1; no firm D call. Trimming removed 4 bases from V and 1 base from J, with 1 base in between. CDR1 and CDR2 from the germline V gene are KGHSH and LQKENI. CDR3 length: 11 residues. CDR3 residues: CASSQNTEAFF. As DNA, the CDR3 is TGTGCCAGCTCACAGAACACTGAAGCTTTCTTT.

The chain recombines TRBV18 with TRBJ2-3; 10 nucleotides line up with TRBD1. CDR1 and CDR2 (germline): KGHSH, LQKENI. J was trimmed by 8 bases and V by 9 bases; bases with no gene match: 11. The CDR3 is made up of 14 amino acids. The CDR3 spells CASSGTGESRTQYF. The CDR3 nucleotides read TGTGCCAGTTCCGGGACAGGGGAGTCGCGTACGCAGTATTTT.

This clone has only one observation. The CDR3 DNA reads TGCGCCAGCAGCTTGGAAGGGGCCTATGGCTACACCTTC. This gives the protein CASSLEGAYGYTF. The rearrangement joins TRBV5-1 to TRBJ1-2; TRBD1 is a possible D gene (5 bases). Germline values: CDR1 SGHRS, CDR2 YFSETQ. V was pared by 0 bases and J by 4 bases, with 7 bases between. This CDR3 has 13 amino acids.

The V and J genes are TRBV5-4 and TRBJ1-1; D may be TRBD1 (5 bases). Deletions cut 4 bases from V and 0 bases from J, with 19 bases between. The CDR3 has 17 residues. Germline CDR1 reads SGHNT; CDR2 reads YYREEE (reference sequence). Here the CDR3 reads CASSKSSPGGVNTEAFF. CDR3 nucleotides: TGTGCCAGCAGCAAATCGTCCCCAGGAGGGGTGAACACTGAAGCTTTCTTT.

V is TRBV6-1 and J is TRBJ2-7, with 7 bases lining up with TRBD1. V trimming: 3 bases; J trimming: 2 bases; junction bases outside the gene matches: 1. CDR3 length: 13 amino acids. Per germline, CDR1 MNHNS and CDR2 SASEGT. CDR3 region: CASSEGQPYEQYV. The CDR3 region has the DNA TGTGCCAGCAGTGAGGGACAGCCCTACGAGCAGTACGTC.

The chain carries TRBV19 and TRBJ2-1; D might be TRBD1 (5 bases). Germline V gives CDR1 LNHDA, CDR2 SQIVND (reference sequence). The germline V and J ends were trimmed by 6 bases and 4 bases, with 13 bases remaining between them. The length of the CDR3 is 14 residues. The CDR3 DNA is TGTGCCAGTAGACCACTCGACAGATACAATGAGCAGTTCTTC. It yields the protein CASRPLDRYNEQFF.

Only a few counts were recorded for this clone. The chain carries TRBV5-1 and TRBJ2-5; no reliable D call. CDR1 is SGHRS and CDR2 is YFSETQ in the germline V gene. The V end was cut by 2 bases, the J end by 4 bases, with 6 bases between. The CDR3 covers 12 residues. CDR3 sequence: CASSFVGETQYF. CDR3 coding DNA: TGCGCCAGCAGCTTTGTGGGAGAGACCCAGTACTTC. Looking up the rest from reference TRBV5-1 and TRBJ2-5 gives the full variable domain: KAGVTQTPRYLIKTRGQQVTLSCSPISGHRSVSWYQQTPGQGLQFLFEYFSETQRNKGNFPGRFSGRQFSNSRSEMNVSTLELGDSALYLCASSFVGETQYFGPGTRLLVL.

This clone turned up a few times. The chain joins TRBV7-9 to TRBJ2-3; D is unclear. The CDR3 consists of 11 residues. The V and J ends lost 5 bases and 1 base respectively, with 1 base between them. CDR1 is SEHNR and CDR2 is FQNEAQ in the germline V gene (reference sequence). CDR3 protein: CASSRTDTQYF. CDR3 in DNA: TGTGCCAGCAGCCGCACAGATACGCAGTATTTT.

The rearrangement links TRBV2 to TRBJ2-2; a possible D gene is TRBD1 (5 bases). Trimming cost V 6 bases and J 6 bases, with 14 bases left between them. This CDR3 region has 14 residues. CDR1 is SNHLY and CDR2 is FYNNEI in the germline V gene. The CDR3 region is CASRGRGGSGELFF. The CDR3 DNA is TGTGCCAGCAGGGGGCGCGGCGGTTCCGGGGAGCTGTTTTTT.

The V and J genes are TRBV28 and TRBJ1-1; TRBD1 might be the D (5 bases). This CDR3 is built from 13 residues. V was clipped by 9 bases and J by 11 bases, with 22 bases between them. CDR1 and CDR2 from the germline V gene are MDHEN and SYDVKM. The CDR3 sequence is CASSKTGTNRAFF. The CDR3, as DNA: TGTGCCAGTAGTAAAACAGGCACCAATAGGGCTTTCTTT.

The chain carries TRBV6-6 and TRBJ1-2; 11 bases align to TRBD1. CDR1 and CDR2 from the germline V gene are MNHNY and SVGAGI (reference sequence). V shed 5 bases, J shed 4 bases, and the junction held 3 bases outside the gene matches. The CDR3 length is 14 residues. As DNA, the CDR3 is TGTGCCAGCAGTCCCGGGACAGGGGGCTATGGCTACACCTTC. Its translation: CASSPGTGGYGYTF.

CDR3 sequence (DNA): TGCGCCAGCAGCTTTCACAGGGGCTCTGGAAACACCATATATTTT. It translates to CASSFHRGSGNTIYF. The chain has TRBV4-1 and TRBJ1-3, with TRBD1 identical over 7 bases. Per germline, CDR1 MGHRA and CDR2 YSYEKL. V shed 5 bases, J shed 0 bases, and the junction held 4 bases outside the gene matches. The CDR3 is 15 amino acids.

V is TRBV10-2 and J is TRBJ2-3, with 7 bases lining up with TRBD2. The V and J ends lost 6 bases and 4 bases, in that order; junction bases with no gene match: 19. From germline, CDR1 is WSHSY and CDR2 SAAADI. This CDR3 has 18 amino acids. CDR3 region: CASRGGSGEEVVADTQYF. Here the CDR3 DNA reads TGCGCCAGCAGGGGGGGGAGCGGGGAGGAGGTAGTTGCAGATACGCAGTATTTT.

V and J are TRBV6-1 and TRBJ2-5, with D possibly matching TRBD1 (6 bases). V lost 4 bases and J lost 5, with 20 bases in between. This CDR3 has 16 amino acids. Looked up from germline, CDR1 is MNHNS and CDR2 is SASEGT. CDR3: CASSAGRGGLVETQYF. DNA of the CDR3: TGTGCCAGCAGTGCGGGCAGGGGTGGTTTGGTGGAGACCCAGTACTTC.

The genes are TRBV18 and TRBJ2-2, with D hard to call. V shed 1 base and J shed 4 bases, with 7 bases lying between them. The CDR3 extends over 14 amino acids. Germline CDR1 is KGHSH and CDR2 is LQKENI. For the CDR3, the DNA is TGTGCCAGCTCACCACTCGACTCCACCGGGGAGCTGTTTTTT. Its protein product is CASSPLDSTGELFF.

CDR3 bases: TGTGCCAGCAGTAAAAGTTCACCCCTCCACTTT. Translated: CASSKSSPLHF. The chain combines TRBV6-6 with TRBJ1-6; D remains unclear. The CDR3 extends over 11 amino acids. V was pared by 5 bases and J by 9 bases, with 5 bases between. Germline CDR1 MNHNY, CDR2 SVGAGI (reference sequence).

The chain uses TRBV10-3 and TRBJ1-1; 7 bases fit TRBD1. CDR1 is ENHRY, CDR2 SYGVKD, per germline. The CDR3 runs to 13 residues. Trimming took 10 bases from V and 2 from J; bases not matched to a gene: 7. The CDR3: CATKRQGNTEAFF. The CDR3 DNA is TGTGCCACAAAACGACAGGGTAACACTGAAGCTTTCTTT.

In its sample, this clone was seen a few times. The rearrangement uses TRBV5-1 and TRBJ2-6, with TRBD1 identical over 9 bases. CDR1 is SGHRS, CDR2 YFSETQ, per germline. Losses at the gene ends were 7 bases for V and 2 bases for J; bases not matched to a gene: 4. CDR3 length: 15 amino acids. The CDR3 coding sequence is TGCGCCAGCGCCAGACAGGGGGCTGGGGCCAACGTCCTGACTTTC. Its protein product is CASARQGAGANVLTF.

This chain links TRBV27 with TRBJ2-5; D remains unclear. This CDR3 region has 10 residues. Looked up from germline, CDR1 is MNHEY and CDR2 is SMNVEV (reference sequence). Trimming removed 5 bases at V and 5 bases at J, with 3 bases between. CDR3 sequence: CASSAETQYF. The CDR3, as DNA: TGTGCCAGCAGTGCGGAGACCCAGTACTTC.

The gene calls are TRBV5-1 and TRBJ1-2; a weak D match, TRBD1 (5 bases). The CDR3 extends over 15 amino acids. With 0 bases removed from V and 1 base from J, the gap between germline ends came to 10 bases. CDR1 SGHRS and CDR2 YFSETQ come from the germline V gene. CDR3 protein: CASSLGPGLNYGYTF. CDR3 DNA: TGCGCCAGCAGCTTGGGGCCAGGGCTTAACTATGGCTACACCTTC.